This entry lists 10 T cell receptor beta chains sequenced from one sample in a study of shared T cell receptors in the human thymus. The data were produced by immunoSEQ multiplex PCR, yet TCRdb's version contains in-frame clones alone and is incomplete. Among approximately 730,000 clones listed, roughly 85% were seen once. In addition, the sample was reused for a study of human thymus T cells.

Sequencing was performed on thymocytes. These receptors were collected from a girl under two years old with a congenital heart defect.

CDR3 amino acids: CASSQGVVRGPAKNIQYF. CDR3 nucleotides: TGCGCCAGCAGCCAAGGGGTAGTCAGGGGGCCAGCCAAAAACATTCAGTACTTC. V usage is TRBV4-1 and J usage is TRBJ2-4; 8 nucleotides agree with TRBD1. Trimming removed 1 base from V and 0 bases from J; junction bases left unmatched: 8. The CDR3 loop spans 18 amino acids. Germline values: CDR1 MGHRA, CDR2 YSYEKL.

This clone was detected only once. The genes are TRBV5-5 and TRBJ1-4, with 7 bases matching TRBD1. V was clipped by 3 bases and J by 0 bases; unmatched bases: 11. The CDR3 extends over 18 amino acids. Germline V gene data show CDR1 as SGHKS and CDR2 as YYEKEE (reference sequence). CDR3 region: CASSSGQNHDATNEKLFF. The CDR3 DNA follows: TGTGCCAGCAGCTCGGGACAGAACCACGATGCAACTAATGAAAAACTGTTTTTT. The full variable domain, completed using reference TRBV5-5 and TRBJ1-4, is DAGVTQSPTHLIKTRGQQVTLRCSPISGHKSVSWYQQVLGQGPQFIFQYYEKEERGRGNFPDRFSARQFPNYSSELNVNALLLGDSALYLCASSSGQNHDATNEKLFFGSGTQLSVL.

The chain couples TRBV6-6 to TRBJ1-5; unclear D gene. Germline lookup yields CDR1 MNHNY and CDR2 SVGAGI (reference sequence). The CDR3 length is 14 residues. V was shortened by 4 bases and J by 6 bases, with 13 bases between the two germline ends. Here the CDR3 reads CASSSPSRGQPQHF. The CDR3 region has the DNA TGTGCCAGCAGTTCCCCCAGCCGAGGTCAGCCCCAGCATTTT.

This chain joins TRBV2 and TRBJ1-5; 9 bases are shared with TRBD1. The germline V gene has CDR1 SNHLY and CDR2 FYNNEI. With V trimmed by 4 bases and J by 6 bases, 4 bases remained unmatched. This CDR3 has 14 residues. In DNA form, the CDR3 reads TGTGCCAGCAGTGGACAGGGGGGAGGTCAGCCCCAGCATTTT. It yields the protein CASSGQGGGQPQHF.

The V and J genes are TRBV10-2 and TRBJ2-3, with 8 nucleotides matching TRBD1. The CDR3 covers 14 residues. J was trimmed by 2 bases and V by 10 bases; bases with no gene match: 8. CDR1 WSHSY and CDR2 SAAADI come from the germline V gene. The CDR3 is CATRDRKHTDTQYF. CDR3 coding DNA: TGCGCCACCCGGGACAGGAAGCACACAGATACGCAGTATTTT.

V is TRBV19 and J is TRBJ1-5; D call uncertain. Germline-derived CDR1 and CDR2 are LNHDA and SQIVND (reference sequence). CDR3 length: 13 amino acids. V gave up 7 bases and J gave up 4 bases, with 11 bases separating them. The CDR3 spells CASKGGGNQPQHF. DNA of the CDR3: TGTGCCAGTAAGGGTGGAGGGAATCAGCCCCAGCATTTT. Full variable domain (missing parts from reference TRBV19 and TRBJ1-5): DGGITQSPKYLFRKEGQNVTLSCEQNLNHDAMYWYRQDPGQGLRLIYYSQIVNDFQKGDIAEGYSVSREKKESFPLTVTSAQKNPTAFYLCASKGGGNQPQHFGDGTRLSIL.

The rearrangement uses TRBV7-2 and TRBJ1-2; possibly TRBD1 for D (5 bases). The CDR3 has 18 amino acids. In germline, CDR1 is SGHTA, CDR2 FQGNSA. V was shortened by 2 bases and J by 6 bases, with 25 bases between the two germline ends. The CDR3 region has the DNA TGTGCCAGCAGCTTAATCCCCCTCCGCGTTCAGGGAGGGGATGGCTACACCTTC. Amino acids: CASSLIPLRVQGGDGYTF.

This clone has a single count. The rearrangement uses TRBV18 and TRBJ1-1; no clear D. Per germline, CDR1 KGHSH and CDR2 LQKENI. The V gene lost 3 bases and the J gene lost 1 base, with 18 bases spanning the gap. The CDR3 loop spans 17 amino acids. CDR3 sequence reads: CASSPLGPQTQNTEAFF. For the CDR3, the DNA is TGTGCCAGCTCACCGCTTGGCCCCCAGACACAGAACACTGAAGCTTTCTTT.

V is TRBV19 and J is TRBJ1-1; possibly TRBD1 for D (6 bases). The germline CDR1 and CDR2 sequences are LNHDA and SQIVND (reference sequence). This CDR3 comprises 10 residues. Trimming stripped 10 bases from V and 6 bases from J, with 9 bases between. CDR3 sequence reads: CATRGSEAFF. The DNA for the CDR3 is TGTGCCACCAGGGGTTCTGAAGCTTTCTTT.

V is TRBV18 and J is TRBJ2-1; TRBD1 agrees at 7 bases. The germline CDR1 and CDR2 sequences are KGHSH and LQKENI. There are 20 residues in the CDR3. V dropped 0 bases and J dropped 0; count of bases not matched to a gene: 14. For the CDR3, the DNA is TGTGCCAGCTCACCACCTCTCAACACGGCACAGGGGAGCTCCTACAATGAGCAGTTCTTC. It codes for CASSPPLNTAQGSSYNEQFF.